One and the same sample provided the 15 T cell receptor beta chains below, sequenced in a study of CD8+ T cells in alopecia areata. Sequencing relied on a cDNA template that was reverse transcribed from extracted RNA. Generated by immunoSEQ multiplex PCR, the TCRdb table keeps only in-frame clones and is missing some. The sample yields some 130,000 clones, 45% to 60% seen once. Material: CD4+ T cells sorted from blood, obtained at week 0. Receptor source: a human donor with alopecia areata.

This clone was found once. V usage is TRBV5-1 and J usage is TRBJ2-1; tentatively, D is TRBD2 (6 bases). The CDR3 is 15 residues long. Trimming took 1 base from V and 6 from J, leaving 14 bases between them. Germline lookup yields CDR1 SGHRS and CDR2 YFSETQ. The CDR3 DNA sequence: TGCGCCAGCAGCTTGCTCCCGGGGGTCGGCAATGAGCAGTTCTTC. Its protein product is CASSLLPGVGNEQFF. Together with reference TRBV5-1 and TRBJ2-1, the CDR3 gives the full variable domain: KAGVTQTPRYLIKTRGQQVTLSCSPISGHRSVSWYQQTPGQGLQFLFEYFSETQRNKGNFPGRFSGRQFSNSRSEMNVSTLELGDSALYLCASSLLPGVGNEQFFGPGTRLTVL.

The chain has TRBV11-2 and TRBJ2-3; D may be TRBD2 (5 bases). This CDR3 is built from 13 residues. The germline V and J ends were trimmed by 5 bases and 4 bases, with 10 bases remaining between them. Germline V gene data show CDR1 as SGHAT and CDR2 as FQNNGV. In DNA, the CDR3 is TGTGCCAGCAGCCCCGGGCGGGCAGATACGCAGTATTTT. Protein product: CASSPGRADTQYF.

The chain combines TRBV9 with TRBJ2-1; 13 bases are a match to TRBD2. With 1 base clipped from V and 3 bases from J, the junction kept 10 bases outside the gene matches. The CDR3 length is 19 residues. Germline assignment: CDR1 SGDLS and CDR2 YYNGEE. The DNA for the CDR3 is TGTGCCAGCAGCGTATACCCCAGGACTAGCGGGGGCAACTACAATGAGCAGTTCTTC. It encodes CASSVYPRTSGGNYNEQFF.

This chain links TRBV28 with TRBJ2-7, with D unresolved. This CDR3 has 11 residues. Germline loops: CDR1 MDHEN, CDR2 SYDVKM. V gave up 4 bases and J gave up 3 bases, with 4 bases separating them. CDR3 bases: TGTGCCAGCAGTTCCTACTACGAGCAGTACTTC. This translates into CASSSYYEQYF.

The chain carries TRBV5-1 and TRBJ2-2; D remains ambiguous. Germline assignment: CDR1 SGHRS and CDR2 YFSETQ. V was clipped by 3 bases and J by 2 bases, with 8 bases between them. The CDR3 spans 14 residues. CDR3 bases: TGCGCCAGCAGCTCCCCGACAAACACCGGGGAGCTGTTTTTT. It yields the protein CASSSPTNTGELFF.

The chain joins TRBV4-2 to TRBJ1-1, with no clear D. Trimming pared 4 bases from V and 1 base from J, leaving 13 bases between. CDR1 and CDR2 (germline): LGHNA, YNFKEQ. The CDR3 covers 15 residues. CDR3 sequence (DNA): TGTGCCAGCAGCCTAGGCAGCGCTTCGAACACTGAAGCTTTCTTT. Protein sequence: CASSLGSASNTEAFF.

This clone turned up a few times. The chain combines TRBV7-9 with TRBJ1-5; 7 bases map to TRBD1. V lost 5 bases and J lost 0; bases outside the gene matches: 10. The CDR3 is 17 amino acids. Germline values: CDR1 SEHNR, CDR2 FQNEAQ (reference sequence). The CDR3 DNA is TGTGCCAGCAGCCGAGGGGGCAGGGGATATAGCAATCAGCCCCAGCATTTT. It encodes CASSRGGRGYSNQPQHF.

The rearrangement joins TRBV4-2 to TRBJ1-2; TRBD1 matches at 8 bases. Germline-derived CDR1 and CDR2 are LGHNA and YNFKEQ. CDR3 length equals 17 residues. Trimming at V came to 5 bases and at J to 0 bases, leaving 11 bases not matched to a gene. CDR3 in amino acids: CASSDGDRKMSNYGYTF. CDR3 in DNA: TGTGCCAGCAGCGACGGGGACAGGAAGATGTCTAACTATGGCTACACCTTC.

The rearrangement joins TRBV5-1 to TRBJ1-2, with D possibly matching TRBD1 (5 bases). This CDR3 contains 15 residues. Trimming cost V 3 bases and J 3 bases, with 15 bases left between them. The germline V gene encodes CDR1 SGHRS and CDR2 YFSETQ. The CDR3 is CASSSGTGLYYGYTF. For the CDR3, the DNA is TGCGCCAGCAGCTCTGGGACGGGCCTTTACTATGGCTACACCTTC.

The chain combines TRBV30 with TRBJ2-5; D unclear. Germline V CDR1 and CDR2: GTSNPN, SVGIG (reference sequence). V was trimmed by 0 bases and J by 10 bases, leaving 9 bases between them. This CDR3 is built from 11 residues. The CDR3 spells CAWSVSADQYF. CDR3 nucleotide sequence: TGTGCCTGGAGTGTATCGGCCGACCAGTACTTC.

V is TRBV5-5 and J is TRBJ2-2, with D possibly TRBD1 on 6 matching bases. Germline V CDR1 and CDR2: SGHKS, YYEKEE (reference sequence). Deletions cut 2 bases from V and 5 bases from J, with 16 bases between. This CDR3 is built from 16 residues. The CDR3 loop is CASSFESGVATGELFF. DNA of the CDR3: TGTGCCAGCAGCTTCGAATCAGGGGTCGCTACCGGGGAGCTGTTTTTT. Supplemented by reference TRBV5-5 and TRBJ2-2, the full variable domain reads DAGVTQSPTHLIKTRGQQVTLRCSPISGHKSVSWYQQVLGQGPQFIFQYYEKEERGRGNFPDRFSARQFPNYSSELNVNALLLGDSALYLCASSFESGVATGELFFGEGSRLTVL.

The rearrangement joins TRBV4-2 to TRBJ2-5; a weak D match, TRBD2 (6 bases). V lost 1 base, J lost 5 bases, and 17 bases lay in between. The germline gives CDR1 LGHNA, CDR2 YNFKEQ. The CDR3 contains 16 residues. CDR3 residues: CASSQAGTPLGETQYF. CDR3 coding DNA: TGTGCCAGCAGCCAAGCCGGGACTCCATTAGGGGAGACCCAGTACTTC.

The rearrangement joins TRBV2 to TRBJ1-5; D uncertain. The CDR3 runs to 12 residues. V was clipped by 6 bases and J by 5 bases, with 8 bases between them. CDR1 is SNHLY and CDR2 is FYNNEI in the germline V gene. Written as DNA, the CDR3 is TGTGCCAGCAGGAAACAAGATCAGCCCCAGCATTTT. Protein: CASRKQDQPQHF.

The table lists this clone with a few counts. The chain combines TRBV7-2 with TRBJ2-7; unclear D gene. In germline, CDR1 is SGHTA, CDR2 FQGNSA. The CDR3 is 12 amino acids. Trimming stripped 4 bases from V and 2 bases from J, with 6 bases between. The CDR3 bases are TGTGCCAGCAGCTCTCAAGCCTACGAGCAGTACTTC. Protein product: CASSSQAYEQYF.

This clone was seen a handful of times. The gene calls are TRBV5-1 and TRBJ2-5; either TRBD1 or TRBD2 may fit D (7 bases each). The CDR3 is 14 residues long. Germline V CDR1 and CDR2: SGHRS, YFSETQ. V was shortened by 1 base and J by 4 bases, with 11 bases between the two germline ends. The CDR3 loop reads CASSLSRGGETQYF. The CDR3 bases are TGCGCCAGCAGCTTGAGCAGGGGGGGAGAGACCCAGTACTTC.